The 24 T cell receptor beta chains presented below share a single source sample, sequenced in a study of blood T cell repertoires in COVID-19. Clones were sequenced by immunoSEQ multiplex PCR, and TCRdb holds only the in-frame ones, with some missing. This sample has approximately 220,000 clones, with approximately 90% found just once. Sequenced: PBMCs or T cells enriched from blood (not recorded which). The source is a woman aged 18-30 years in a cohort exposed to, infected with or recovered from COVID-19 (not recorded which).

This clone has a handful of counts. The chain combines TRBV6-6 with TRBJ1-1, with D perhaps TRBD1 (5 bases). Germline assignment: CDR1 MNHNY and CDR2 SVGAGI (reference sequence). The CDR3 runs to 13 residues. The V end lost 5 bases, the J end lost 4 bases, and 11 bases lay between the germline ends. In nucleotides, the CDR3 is TGTGCCAGCAGTGCGACAGAGACCACTGAAGCTTTCTTT. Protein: CASSATETTEAFF.

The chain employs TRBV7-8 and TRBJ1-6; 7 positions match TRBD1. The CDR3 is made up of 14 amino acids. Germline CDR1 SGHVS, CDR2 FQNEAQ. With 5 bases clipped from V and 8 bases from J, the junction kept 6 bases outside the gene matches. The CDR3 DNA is TGTGCCAGCAGCCCCGCCAGGGGGTATTCACCCCTCCACTTT. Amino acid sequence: CASSPARGYSPLHF.

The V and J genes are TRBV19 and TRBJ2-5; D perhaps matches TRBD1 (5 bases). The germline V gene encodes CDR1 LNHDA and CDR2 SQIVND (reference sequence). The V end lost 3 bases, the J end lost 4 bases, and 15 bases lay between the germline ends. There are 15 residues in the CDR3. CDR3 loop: CASSMARVGRETQYF. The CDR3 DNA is TGTGCCAGTAGTATGGCCAGGGTAGGACGAGAGACCCAGTACTTC.

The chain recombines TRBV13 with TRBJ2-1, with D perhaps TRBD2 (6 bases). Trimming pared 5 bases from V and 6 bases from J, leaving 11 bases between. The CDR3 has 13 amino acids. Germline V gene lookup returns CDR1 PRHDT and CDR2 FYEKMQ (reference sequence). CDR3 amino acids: CASSNPGGNEQFF. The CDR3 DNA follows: TGTGCCAGCAGCAACCCCGGGGGCAATGAGCAGTTCTTC.

The CDR3 sequence: CSVGGLLNTEAFF. The CDR3, as DNA: TGCAGCGTCGGGGGGCTGCTTAACACTGAAGCTTTCTTT. The chain links TRBV29-1 to TRBJ1-1; maybe TRBD1 (6 bases). Trimming stripped 6 bases from V and 2 bases from J, with 13 bases between. This CDR3 comprises 13 residues. Germline V lookup: CDR1 SQVTM, CDR2 ANQGSEA.

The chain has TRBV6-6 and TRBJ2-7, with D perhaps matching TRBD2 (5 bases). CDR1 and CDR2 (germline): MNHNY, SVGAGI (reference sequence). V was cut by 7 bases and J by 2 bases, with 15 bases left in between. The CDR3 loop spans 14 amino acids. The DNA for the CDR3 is TGTGCCAGCAAGCCCCGGGAATTCGCCTACGAGCAGTACTTC. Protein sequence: CASKPREFAYEQYF.

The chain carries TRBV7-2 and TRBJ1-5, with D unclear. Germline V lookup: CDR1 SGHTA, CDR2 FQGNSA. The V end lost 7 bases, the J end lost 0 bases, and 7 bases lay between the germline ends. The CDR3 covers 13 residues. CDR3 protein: CASTEHSNQPQHF. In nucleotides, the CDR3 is TGTGCCAGCACCGAACATAGCAATCAGCCCCAGCATTTT.

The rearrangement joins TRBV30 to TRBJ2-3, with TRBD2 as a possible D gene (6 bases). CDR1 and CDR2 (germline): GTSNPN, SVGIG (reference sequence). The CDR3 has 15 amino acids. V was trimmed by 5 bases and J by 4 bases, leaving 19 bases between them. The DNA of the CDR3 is TGTGCCTGGGCTTCCGGGAGCTCGATTCCAGATACGCAGTATTTT. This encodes CAWASGSSIPDTQYF.

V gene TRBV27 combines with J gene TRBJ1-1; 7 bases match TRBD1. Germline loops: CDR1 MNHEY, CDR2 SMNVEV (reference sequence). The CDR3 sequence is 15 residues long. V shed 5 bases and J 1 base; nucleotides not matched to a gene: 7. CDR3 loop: CASSHNQGGNTEAFF. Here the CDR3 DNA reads TGTGCCAGCAGTCACAATCAGGGGGGGAACACTGAAGCTTTCTTT.

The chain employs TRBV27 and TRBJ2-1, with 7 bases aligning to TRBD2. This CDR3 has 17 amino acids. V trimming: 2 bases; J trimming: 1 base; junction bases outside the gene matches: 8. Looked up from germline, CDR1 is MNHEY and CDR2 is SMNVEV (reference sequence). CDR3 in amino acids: CASSLKVGGGSYNEQFF. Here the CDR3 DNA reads TGTGCCAGCAGTTTAAAAGTCGGCGGGGGTTCCTACAATGAGCAGTTCTTC.

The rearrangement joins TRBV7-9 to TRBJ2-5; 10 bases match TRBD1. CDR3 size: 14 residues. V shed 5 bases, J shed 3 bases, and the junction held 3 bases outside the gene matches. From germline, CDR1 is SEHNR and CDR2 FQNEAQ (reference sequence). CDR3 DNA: TGTGCCAGCAGCGTTGGACAGGGGGAAGAGACCCAGTACTTC. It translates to CASSVGQGEETQYF. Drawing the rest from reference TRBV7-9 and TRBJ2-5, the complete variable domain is DTGVSQNPRHKITKRGQNVTFRCDPISEHNRLYWYRQTLGQGPEFLTYFQNEAQLEKSRLLSDRFSAERPKGSFSTLEIQRTEQGDSAMYLCASSVGQGEETQYFGPGTRLLVL.

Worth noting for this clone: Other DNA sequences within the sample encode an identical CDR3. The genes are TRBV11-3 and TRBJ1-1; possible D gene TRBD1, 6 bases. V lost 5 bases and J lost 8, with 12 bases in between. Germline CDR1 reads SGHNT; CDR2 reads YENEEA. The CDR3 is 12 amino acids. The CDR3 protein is CASSPTGPEAFF. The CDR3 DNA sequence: TGTGCCAGCAGCCCTACAGGGCCCGAAGCTTTCTTT.

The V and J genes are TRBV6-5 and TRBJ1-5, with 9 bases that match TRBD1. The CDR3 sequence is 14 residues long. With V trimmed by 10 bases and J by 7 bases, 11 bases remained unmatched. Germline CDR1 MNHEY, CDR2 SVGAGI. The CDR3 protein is CATRTGTGYQPQHF. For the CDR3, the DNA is TGTGCCACCCGGACCGGGACAGGGTACCAGCCCCAGCATTTT.

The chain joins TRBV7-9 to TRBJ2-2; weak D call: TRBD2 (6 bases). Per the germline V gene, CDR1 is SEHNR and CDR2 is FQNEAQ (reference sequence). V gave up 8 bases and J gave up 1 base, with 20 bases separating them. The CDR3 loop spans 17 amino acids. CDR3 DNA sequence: TGTGCCAGCTCTCCTGCCCGGGGACTGTGGAACACCGGGGAGCTGTTTTTT. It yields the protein CASSPARGLWNTGELFF.

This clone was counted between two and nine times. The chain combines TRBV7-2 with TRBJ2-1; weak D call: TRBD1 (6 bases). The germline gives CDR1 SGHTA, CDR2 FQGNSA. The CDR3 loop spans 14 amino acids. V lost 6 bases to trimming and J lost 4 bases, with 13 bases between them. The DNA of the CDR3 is TGTGCCAGCAGAACGGGACAACCTTACAATGAGCAGTTCTTC. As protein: CASRTGQPYNEQFF.

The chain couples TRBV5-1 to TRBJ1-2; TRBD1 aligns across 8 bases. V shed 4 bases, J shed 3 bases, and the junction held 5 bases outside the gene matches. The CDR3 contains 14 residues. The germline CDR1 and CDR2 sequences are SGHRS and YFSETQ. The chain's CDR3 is CASSLSGQDYGYTF. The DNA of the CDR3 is TGCGCCAGCAGCCTTTCGGGACAGGACTATGGCTACACCTTC.

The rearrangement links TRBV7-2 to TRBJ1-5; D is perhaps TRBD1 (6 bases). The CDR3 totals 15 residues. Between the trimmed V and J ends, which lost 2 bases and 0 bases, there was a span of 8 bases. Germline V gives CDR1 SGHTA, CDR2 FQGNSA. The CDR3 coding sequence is TGTGCCAGCAGCTTACAGGGGATTAGCAATCAGCCCCAGCATTTT. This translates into CASSLQGISNQPQHF. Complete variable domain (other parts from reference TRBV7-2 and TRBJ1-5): GAGVSQSPSNKVTEKGKDVELRCDPISGHTALYWYRQSLGQGLEFLIYFQGNSAPDKSGLPSDRFSAERTGGSVSTLTIQRTQQEDSAVYLCASSLQGISNQPQHFGDGTRLSIL.

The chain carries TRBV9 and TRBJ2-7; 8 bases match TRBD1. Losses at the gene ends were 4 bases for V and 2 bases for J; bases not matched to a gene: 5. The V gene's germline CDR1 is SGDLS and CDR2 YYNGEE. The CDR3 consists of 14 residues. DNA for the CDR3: TGTGCCAGCAGCCCTCGGACAGGGCCCTACGAGCAGTACTTC. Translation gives CASSPRTGPYEQYF. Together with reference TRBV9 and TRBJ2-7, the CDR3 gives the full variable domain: DSGVTQTPKHLITATGQRVTLRCSPRSGDLSVYWYQQSLDQGLQFLIQYYNGEERAKGNILERFSAQQFPDLHSELNLSSLELGDSALYFCASSPRTGPYEQYFGPGTRLTVT.

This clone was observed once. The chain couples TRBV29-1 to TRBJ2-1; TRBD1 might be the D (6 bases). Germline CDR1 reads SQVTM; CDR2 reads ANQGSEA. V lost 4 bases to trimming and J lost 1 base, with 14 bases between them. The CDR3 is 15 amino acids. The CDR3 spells CSVGETQGSYNEQFF. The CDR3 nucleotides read TGCAGCGTTGGAGAGACACAGGGATCCTACAATGAGCAGTTCTTC.

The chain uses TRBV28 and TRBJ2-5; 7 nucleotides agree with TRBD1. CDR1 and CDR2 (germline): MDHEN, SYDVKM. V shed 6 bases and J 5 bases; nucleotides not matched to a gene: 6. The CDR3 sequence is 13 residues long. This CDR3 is CASRSTGVETQYF. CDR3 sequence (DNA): TGTGCCAGCAGATCCACAGGGGTGGAGACCCAGTACTTC.

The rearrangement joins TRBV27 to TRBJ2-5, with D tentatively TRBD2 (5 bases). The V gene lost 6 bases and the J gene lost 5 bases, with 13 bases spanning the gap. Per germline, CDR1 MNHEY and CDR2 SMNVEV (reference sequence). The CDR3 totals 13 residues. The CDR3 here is CASSDGMLETQYF. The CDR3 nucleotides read TGTGCCAGCAGCGACGGGATGTTGGAGACCCAGTACTTC.

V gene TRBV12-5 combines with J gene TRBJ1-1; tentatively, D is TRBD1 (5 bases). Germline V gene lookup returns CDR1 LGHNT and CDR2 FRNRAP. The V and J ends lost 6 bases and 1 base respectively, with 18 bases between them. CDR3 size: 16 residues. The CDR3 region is CASGPGQGGTNTEAFF. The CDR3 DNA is TGTGCTAGTGGACCTGGCCAGGGAGGGACGAACACTGAAGCTTTCTTT.

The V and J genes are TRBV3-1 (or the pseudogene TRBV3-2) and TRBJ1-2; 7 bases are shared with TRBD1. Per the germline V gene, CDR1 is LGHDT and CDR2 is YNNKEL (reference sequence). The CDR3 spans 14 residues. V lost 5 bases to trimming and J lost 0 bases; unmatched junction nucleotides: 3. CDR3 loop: CASSKGQTNYGYTF. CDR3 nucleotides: TGTGCCAGCAGCAAGGGACAGACTAACTATGGCTACACCTTC.

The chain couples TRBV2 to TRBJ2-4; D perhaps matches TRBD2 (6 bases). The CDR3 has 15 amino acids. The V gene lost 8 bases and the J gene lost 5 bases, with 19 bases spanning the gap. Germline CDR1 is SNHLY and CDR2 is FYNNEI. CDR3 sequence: CASGKGTGGQNIQYF. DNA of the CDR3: TGTGCCAGCGGAAAAGGAACAGGAGGGCAAAACATTCAGTACTTC.